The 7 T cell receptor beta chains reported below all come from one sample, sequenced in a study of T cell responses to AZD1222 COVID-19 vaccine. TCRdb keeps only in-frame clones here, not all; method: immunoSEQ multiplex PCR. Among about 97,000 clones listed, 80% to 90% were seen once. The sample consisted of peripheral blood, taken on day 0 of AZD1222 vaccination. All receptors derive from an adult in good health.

CDR3 sequence (DNA): TGTGCCAGCAGCGTAGGACTACGTGGCTACACCTTC. The encoded protein is CASSVGLRGYTF. This chain joins TRBV9 and TRBJ1-2, with no clear D. The CDR3 totals 12 residues. CDR1 and CDR2 (germline): SGDLS, YYNGEE. V was shortened by 0 bases and J by 7 bases, with 7 bases between the two germline ends.

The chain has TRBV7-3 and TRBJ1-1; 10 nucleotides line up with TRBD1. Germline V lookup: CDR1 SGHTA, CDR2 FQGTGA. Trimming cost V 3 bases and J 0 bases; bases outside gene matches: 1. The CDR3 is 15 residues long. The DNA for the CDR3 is TGTGCCAGCAGCTTGGGGACAGGGGTGAACACTGAAGCTTTCTTT. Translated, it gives CASSLGTGVNTEAFF. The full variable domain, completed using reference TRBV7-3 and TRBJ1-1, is GAGVSQTPSNKVTEKGKYVELRCDPISGHTALYWYRQSLGQGPEFLIYFQGTGAADDSGLPNDRFFAVRPEGSVSTLKIQRTERGDSAVYLCASSLGTGVNTEAFFGQGTRLTVV.

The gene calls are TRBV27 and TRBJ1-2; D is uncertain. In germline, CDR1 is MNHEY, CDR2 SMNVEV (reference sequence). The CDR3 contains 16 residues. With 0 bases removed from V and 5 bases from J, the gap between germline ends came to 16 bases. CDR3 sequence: CASSLSVGGWDYGYTF. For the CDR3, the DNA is TGTGCCAGCAGTTTATCGGTTGGCGGGTGGGATTATGGCTACACCTTC.

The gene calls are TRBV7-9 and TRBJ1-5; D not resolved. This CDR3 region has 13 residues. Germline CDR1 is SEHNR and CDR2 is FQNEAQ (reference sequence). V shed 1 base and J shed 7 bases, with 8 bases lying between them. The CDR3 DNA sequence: TGTGCCAGCAGCTTAGACGGGTCACAGCCCCAGCATTTT. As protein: CASSLDGSQPQHF.

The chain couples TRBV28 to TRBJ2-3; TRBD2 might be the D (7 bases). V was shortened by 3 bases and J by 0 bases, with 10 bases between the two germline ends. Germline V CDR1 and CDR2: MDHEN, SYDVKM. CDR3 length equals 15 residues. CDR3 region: CASSFAGASTDTQYF. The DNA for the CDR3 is TGTGCCAGCAGTTTTGCGGGGGCGAGCACAGATACGCAGTATTTT.

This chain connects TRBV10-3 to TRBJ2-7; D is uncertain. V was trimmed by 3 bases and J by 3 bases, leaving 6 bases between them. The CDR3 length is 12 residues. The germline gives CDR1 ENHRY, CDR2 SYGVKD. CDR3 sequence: CAISERSYEQYF. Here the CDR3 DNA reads TGTGCCATCAGTGAACGGAGCTACGAGCAGTACTTC.

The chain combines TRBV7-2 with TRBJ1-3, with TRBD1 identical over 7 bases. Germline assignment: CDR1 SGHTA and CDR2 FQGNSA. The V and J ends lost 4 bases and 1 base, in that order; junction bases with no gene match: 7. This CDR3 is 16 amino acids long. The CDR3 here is CASSYYRGRSGNTIYF. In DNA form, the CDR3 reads TGTGCCAGCAGCTACTACAGGGGCCGGTCTGGAAACACCATATATTTT.